These T cell receptor beta chains were read from a single sample in a study of blood T cell repertoires in COVID-19. Profiling relied on immunoSEQ multiplex PCR, and the TCRdb table lists in-frame clones only, not all of them. This table holds nearly 90,000 clones, approximately 88% found once. The source material was peripheral blood. The source of these receptors is a man aged 60 to 69 with acute or convalescent COVID-19. The CDR3 runs from the conserved cysteine through the conserved F or W. The D gene is left open where the match is weak. Clone size is shown for a subset of rows, as once, few, many or a class of expanded clone.

V	D	size	J	CDR3	DNA
TRBV14	TRBD1	NA	TRBJ2-7	CASSQTGTGPYEQYF	TGTGCCAGCAGCCAAACCGGGACAGGGCCCTACGAGCAGTACTTC
TRBV28	NA	NA	TRBJ1-2	CASSFPGENYGYTF	TGTGCCAGCAGTTTTCCCGGAGAGAACTATGGCTACACCTTC
TRBV6-5	TRBD1	NA	TRBJ1-2	CASSFRTGNYGYTF	TGTGCCAGCAGTTTCCGGACAGGGAACTATGGCTACACCTTC
TRBV4-2	TRBD1	NA	TRBJ2-7	CASSEGQGGSYEQYF	TGTGCCAGCAGCGAGGGACAGGGGGGAAGCTACGAGCAGTACTTC
TRBV6-6	NA	NA	TRBJ1-1	CASSYAGNTEAFF	TGTGCCAGCAGTTACGCGGGGAACACTGAAGCTTTCTTT
TRBV15	NA	NA	TRBJ1-3	CATSRAGGGNTIYF	TGTGCCACCAGCAGAGCCGGAGGTGGAAACACCATATATTTT
TRBV30	TRBD2	NA	TRBJ2-2	CAWTSGGAVTGELFF	TGTGCCTGGACTAGCGGGGGGGCCGTTACCGGGGAGCTGTTTTTT
TRBV5-1	NA	NA	TRBJ2-3	CASRPSPGGPDTQYF	TGCGCCAGCAGACCAAGTCCCGGGGGGCCAGATACGCAGTATTTT
TRBV19	TRBD1	NA	TRBJ2-2	CASTGTGRTGELFF	TGTGCCAGCACAGGGACAGGGAGAACCGGGGAGCTGTTTTTT
TRBV5-1	NA	NA	TRBJ2-2	CASSLAGNTGELFF	TGCGCCAGCAGCTTGGCGGGGAACACCGGGGAGCTGTTTTTT
TRBV9	TRBD2	NA	TRBJ2-2	CASSPPKTSGIAGELFF	TGTGCCAGCAGCCCTCCCAAGACTAGCGGGATTGCCGGGGAGCTGTTTTTT
TRBV5-1	NA	NA	TRBJ2-7	CASSIEGGEQYF	TGCGCCAGCAGCATCGAGGGTGGCGAGCAGTACTTC
TRBV30	NA	NA	TRBJ2-3	CAWSVSGTSTDTQYF	TGTGCCTGGAGTGTATCCGGGACTAGCACAGATACGCAGTATTTT
TRBV6-1	NA	NA	TRBJ1-1	CASSEARNRRRNTEAFF	TGTGCCAGCAGTGAAGCGAGGAACAGGCGGCGGAACACTGAAGCTTTCTTT
TRBV6-5	NA	NA	TRBJ1-2	CASSRTENYGYTF	TGTGCCAGCAGCCGGACAGAGAACTATGGCTACACCTTC
TRBV9	TRBD2	NA	TRBJ2-3	CASSERGSTDTQYF	TGTGCCAGCTCCGAGCGGGGGAGCACAGATACGCAGTATTTT
TRBV12-3/TRBV12-4	NA	NA	TRBJ2-2	CASSSGLSGELFF	TGTGCCAGCAGTTCTGGACTATCCGGGGAGCTGTTTTTT
TRBV3-1/TRBV3-2	TRBD1	NA	TRBJ1-2	CASSQSDRGHGGYTF	TGTGCCAGCAGCCAATCGGACAGGGGGCACGGTGGCTACACCTTC
TRBV13	TRBD1	NA	TRBJ1-1	CASSLGETGSQRAFF	TGTGCCAGCAGCTTAGGGGAGACAGGGTCGCAAAGAGCTTTCTTT
TRBV19	TRBD1	NA	TRBJ2-5	CASSTRTGRETQYF	TGTGCCAGTAGTACGCGGACAGGGAGGGAGACCCAGTACTTC
TRBV10-3	TRBD1	NA	TRBJ1-2	CAISESRTGGSRFGYTF	TGTGCCATCAGTGAGTCGCGGACAGGGGGCTCGAGGTTTGGCTACACCTTC
TRBV6-2/TRBV6-3	NA	NA	TRBJ1-5	CASSKGYSNQPQHF	TGTGCCAGCAGTAAGGGGTATAGCAATCAGCCCCAGCATTTT
TRBV30	NA	NA	TRBJ1-1	CAWIREGTEAFF	TGTGCCTGGATTAGGGAGGGCACTGAAGCTTTCTTT
TRBV3-1/TRBV3-2	NA	NA	TRBJ2-5	CASSQERSGSRLYF	TGTGCCAGCAGCCAAGAACGGTCAGGTAGTCGTCTGTACTTC
TRBV10-3	NA	NA	TRBJ1-5	CAISEPGRPNQPQHF	TGTGCCATCAGTGAGCCGGGGAGGCCCAATCAGCCCCAGCATTTT
TRBV7-9	TRBD2	NA	TRBJ2-5	CASSWAGGGVGETQYF	TGTGCCAGCAGCTGGGCGGGAGGGGGCGTCGGAGAGACCCAGTACTTC
TRBV5-1	TRBD1	NA	TRBJ2-1	CASSLSQGASGEQFF	TGCGCCAGCAGCTTGTCGCAGGGGGCCTCTGGTGAGCAGTTCTTC
TRBV30	TRBD1	NA	TRBJ1-6	CAWSVVTGTSPLHF	TGTGCCTGGAGTGTGGTGACAGGGACTTCACCCCTCCACTTT
TRBV5-4	NA	once	TRBJ1-6	CASSLAGSHSPLHF	TGTGCCAGCAGCTTGGCAGGGTCTCATTCACCCCTCCACTTT
TRBV6-9	TRBD1	NA	TRBJ2-5	CASSYFRAGTVDQETQYF	TGTGCCAGCAGTTATTTTAGGGCCGGGACAGTGGACCAAGAGACCCAGTACTTC
TRBV5-6	NA	NA	TRBJ1-2	CASSSTVTNGYTF	TGTGCCAGCAGCTCGACAGTAACGAATGGCTACACCTTC
TRBV9	TRBD2	NA	TRBJ2-1	CASSAGTTDIGQFF	TGTGCCAGCAGCGCCGGGACTACGGACATAGGGCAGTTCTTC
TRBV4-2	TRBD2	NA	TRBJ2-7	CASSQDGAGVGGEQYF	TGTGCCAGCAGCCAAGATGGAGCGGGAGTGGGGGGCGAGCAGTACTTC
TRBV19	NA	NA	TRBJ2-3	CASSAGASTDTQYF	TGTGCCAGTAGTGCAGGGGCTAGCACAGATACGCAGTATTTT
TRBV15	NA	once	TRBJ2-7	CATSREAPRSGTYEQYF	TGTGCCACCAGCAGAGAAGCACCCCGTAGCGGTACCTACGAGCAGTACTTC
TRBV6-5	NA	NA	TRBJ2-3	CASKDYSSTDTQYF	TGTGCCAGCAAAGACTACTCTAGCACAGATACGCAGTATTTT
TRBV11-2	NA	NA	TRBJ1-5	CASSADYSNQPQHF	TGTGCCAGCAGCGCCGACTATAGCAATCAGCCCCAGCATTTT
TRBV3-1/TRBV3-2	NA	NA	TRBJ1-4	CASSQASAGATNEKLFF	TGTGCCAGCAGCCAAGCATCGGCGGGGGCAACTAATGAAAAACTGTTTTTT
TRBV5-1	NA	NA	TRBJ2-2	CASSPAINTGELFF	TGCGCCAGCAGTCCAGCGATTAACACCGGGGAGCTGTTTTTT
TRBV3-1/TRBV3-2	TRBD2	once	TRBJ2-5	CASSRGGLETQYF	TGTGCCAGCAGCCGGGGGGGTTTGGAGACCCAGTACTTC
TRBV6-5	TRBD2	NA	TRBJ2-1	CASRMNTGREQFF	TGTGCCAGCCGAATGAACACCGGGAGGGAGCAGTTCTTC
TRBV5-1	NA	NA	TRBJ1-4	CASSWGGADEKLFF	TGCGCCAGCAGCTGGGGGGGGGCCGATGAAAAACTGTTTTTT
TRBV7-9	TRBD1	NA	TRBJ1-6	CASSQDRDGSYNSPLHF	TGTGCCAGCAGCCAGGACAGGGATGGCTCCTATAATTCACCCCTCCACTTT
TRBV3-1/TRBV3-2	NA	NA	TRBJ1-2	CASSLSTGLRGYTF	TGTGCCAGCAGCCTCTCCACAGGGCTACGGGGCTACACCTTC
TRBV5-1	NA	NA	TRBJ1-2	CASSLVFPDTEYGYTF	TGCGCCAGCAGCTTGGTCTTTCCCGACACAGAATATGGCTACACCTTC
TRBV20-1	NA	NA	TRBJ1-2	CSASPSGYGYTF	TGCAGTGCTAGTCCCTCGGGCTATGGCTACACCTTC
TRBV19	NA	NA	TRBJ1-4	CASSIGTGREKLFF	TGTGCCAGTAGTATAGGTACAGGGCGTGAAAAACTGTTTTTT
TRBV29-1	NA	few	TRBJ2-6	CSVADTGANVLTF	TGCAGCGTTGCTGACACTGGGGCCAACGTCCTGACTTTC
TRBV3-1/TRBV3-2	TRBD2	once	TRBJ2-3	CASTVSSGRDTQYF	TGTGCCAGCACGGTGTCTAGCGGGAGGGATACGCAGTATTTT
TRBV5-1	NA	NA	TRBJ1-1	CASSFAELNTEAFF	TGCGCCAGCAGCTTCGCGGAATTGAACACTGAAGCTTTCTTT
TRBV5-1	TRBD2	once	TRBJ2-1	CASRLAGVEGEQFF	TGCGCCAGCAGGCTAGCGGGAGTCGAAGGTGAGCAGTTCTTC
TRBV5-4	TRBD1	once	TRBJ1-6	CASSLAGGGSPLHF	TGTGCCAGCAGCTTGGCAGGGGGCGGATCACCCCTCCACTTT